This entry lists 26 T cell receptor beta chains sequenced from one sample in a study of blood T cell repertoires in COVID-19. Assay: immunoSEQ multiplex PCR; the TCRdb copy retains only in-frame clones and omits some. The data show around 190,000 clones, 89% seen once. The specimen sequenced was peripheral blood. These receptors originate from a man aged 18 to 30 who had recovered from COVID-19.

The V gene is TRBV6-5, the J gene TRBJ2-1, with 8 nucleotides matching TRBD2. The length of the CDR3 is 14 residues. V lost 6 bases and J lost 7; bases outside the gene matches: 8. The germline CDR1 and CDR2 sequences are MNHEY and SVGAGI. CDR3 protein: CASSSGTRINEQFF. As DNA, the CDR3 is TGTGCCAGCAGCTCCGGGACTAGGATAAATGAGCAGTTCTTC.

The chain combines TRBV2 with TRBJ1-2; the match to TRBD1 covers 7 bases. The trim removed 7 bases at V and 8 bases at J, leaving 7 bases unmatched. This CDR3 is built from 12 residues. The germline gives CDR1 SNHLY, CDR2 FYNNEI. CDR3 region: CASKDRPAGYTF. As DNA, the CDR3 is TGTGCCAGCAAGGACAGGCCTGCGGGCTACACCTTC.

The chain employs TRBV5-1 and TRBJ1-3; D might be TRBD1 (5 bases). CDR1 is SGHRS and CDR2 is YFSETQ in the germline V gene. Trimming removed 0 bases at V and 4 bases at J, with 17 bases between. The CDR3 runs 17 residues. In DNA, the CDR3 is TGCGCCAGCAGCTTGGAGTACGGGGGGAAACCCGGAAACACCATATATTTT. Amino acid sequence: CASSLEYGGKPGNTIYF.

The chain carries TRBV19 and TRBJ1-1; no reliable D call. Germline CDR1 is LNHDA and CDR2 is SQIVND (reference sequence). CDR3 size: 14 residues. Between the trimmed V and J ends, which lost 1 base and 4 bases, there was a span of 10 bases. The CDR3 reads CASSIGVGATEAFF. CDR3 DNA sequence: TGTGCCAGTAGTATAGGAGTGGGCGCCACTGAAGCTTTCTTT. Supplemented by reference TRBV19 and TRBJ1-1, the full variable domain reads DGGITQSPKYLFRKEGQNVTLSCEQNLNHDAMYWYRQDPGQGLRLIYYSQIVNDFQKGDIAEGYSVSREKKESFPLTVTSAQKNPTAFYLCASSIGVGATEAFFGQGTRLTVV.

This chain links TRBV5-1 with TRBJ2-5; 10 positions match TRBD1. Germline CDR1 and CDR2: SGHRS and YFSETQ. V shed 0 bases and J 5 bases; nucleotides not matched to a gene: 4. The CDR3 has 15 residues. The CDR3 sequence is CASSLEGQGKETQYF. The CDR3 DNA follows: TGCGCCAGCAGCTTGGAGGGACAGGGGAAGGAGACCCAGTACTTC. The entire variable domain, with the rest obtained from reference TRBV5-1 and TRBJ2-5, is as follows: KAGVTQTPRYLIKTRGQQVTLSCSPISGHRSVSWYQQTPGQGLQFLFEYFSETQRNKGNFPGRFSGRQFSNSRSEMNVSTLELGDSALYLCASSLEGQGKETQYFGPGTRLLVL.

CDR3 in DNA: TGCGCCAGCACCTCGGTTCAACCTCAGGGCGAGCAGTACTTC. It translates to CASTSVQPQGEQYF. The J gene is TRBJ2-7, the V gene TRBV5-1; D might be TRBD1 (5 bases). V was clipped by 6 bases and J by 6 bases, with 19 bases between them. The length of the CDR3 is 14 residues. Germline V gene data show CDR1 as SGHRS and CDR2 as YFSETQ.

V usage is TRBV4-3 and J usage is TRBJ2-1, with 7 bases lining up with TRBD1. CDR1 LGHNA and CDR2 YSLEER come from the germline V gene. The CDR3 runs to 15 residues. The V gene end was trimmed by 4 bases and the J gene end by 1 base; junction bases not matched to a gene: 4. This CDR3 reads CASSPGTASYNEQFF. The CDR3 nucleotides are TGCGCCAGCAGCCCCGGGACAGCTTCCTACAATGAGCAGTTCTTC.

This clone was found once. The chain links TRBV6-6 to TRBJ1-1; 11 positions match TRBD1. The V segment lost 8 bases and the J segment 10 bases; nucleotides outside the gene matches: 12. The CDR3 consists of 14 residues. Per germline, CDR1 MNHNY and CDR2 SVGAGI (reference sequence). CDR3 amino acids: CASSNRGTGGLAFF. The DNA for the CDR3 is TGTGCCAGCTCGAATAGGGGGACAGGGGGGTTAGCTTTCTTT.

This chain links TRBV27 with TRBJ2-3; D remains ambiguous. Per germline, CDR1 MNHEY and CDR2 SMNVEV (reference sequence). The CDR3 extends over 15 amino acids. V lost 3 bases and J 2 bases, leaving 12 bases between the germline ends. CDR3 in DNA: TGTGCCAGCAGTTTTGGTCAGAGACTCACAGATACGCAGTATTTT. Protein: CASSFGQRLTDTQYF.

The chain is built from TRBV19 and TRBJ2-3, with TRBD1 matching over 9 bases. The CDR3 spans 15 residues. The V and J ends lost 6 bases and 2 bases, in that order; junction bases with no gene match: 6. The germline V gene has CDR1 LNHDA and CDR2 SQIVND (reference sequence). The CDR3 DNA sequence: TGTGCCAGTAGCCCGACAGGGGGACCCACAGATACGCAGTATTTT. Protein product: CASSPTGGPTDTQYF.

The V and J genes are TRBV28 and TRBJ1-5; 10 bases match TRBD1. Looked up from germline, CDR1 is MDHEN and CDR2 is SYDVKM. Germline trimming cut 8 bases from V and 9 bases from J; bases unmatched to any gene: 13. The CDR3 spans 15 residues. CDR3 residues: CASLTGTGEVRPQHF. The CDR3 DNA follows: TGTGCCAGCCTCACCGGGACAGGGGAAGTTAGGCCCCAGCATTTT.

The chain links TRBV19 to TRBJ2-1, with 9 nucleotides matching TRBD2. This CDR3 contains 15 residues. The germline V gene has CDR1 LNHDA and CDR2 SQIVND (reference sequence). Losses at the gene ends were 7 bases for V and 10 bases for J; bases not matched to a gene: 14. CDR3 DNA sequence: TGTGCCAGTACCACCTTAGCGGGAGCCGTCGGGGAGCAGTTCTTC. Its protein is CASTTLAGAVGEQFF.

The genes are TRBV18 and TRBJ2-7; D ambiguous. CDR3 size: 14 residues. The germline gives CDR1 KGHSH, CDR2 LQKENI. Trimming stripped 4 bases from V and 2 bases from J, with 12 bases between. CDR3 in amino acids: CASSQASVPYEQYF. In nucleotides, the CDR3 is TGTGCCAGCTCACAAGCTTCGGTCCCCTACGAGCAGTACTTC.

This rearrangement joins TRBV30 to TRBJ2-3; 10 bases fit TRBD2. Germline V gives CDR1 GTSNPN, CDR2 SVGIG (reference sequence). V was pared by 4 bases and J by 4 bases, with 5 bases of the junction left unmatched. The CDR3 has 14 amino acids. In DNA form, the CDR3 reads TGTGCCTGGAACCTAGCGGGAGCTCCAGATACGCAGTATTTT. Protein: CAWNLAGAPDTQYF.

The chain carries TRBV5-1 and TRBJ2-7; D ambiguous. The CDR3 is made up of 14 amino acids. The V gene's germline CDR1 is SGHRS and CDR2 YFSETQ. V lost 3 bases to trimming and J lost 1 base, with 11 bases between them. The CDR3 protein is CASSSGGESYEQYF. CDR3 bases: TGCGCCAGCAGCTCGGGTGGAGAATCCTACGAGCAGTACTTC. The full variable domain, rest sourced from reference TRBV5-1 and TRBJ2-7, is KAGVTQTPRYLIKTRGQQVTLSCSPISGHRSVSWYQQTPGQGLQFLFEYFSETQRNKGNFPGRFSGRQFSNSRSEMNVSTLELGDSALYLCASSSGGESYEQYFGPGTRLTVT.

The chain joins TRBV30 to TRBJ1-2, with 8 bases that match TRBD1. With V trimmed by 5 bases and J by 6 bases, 11 bases remained unmatched. The CDR3 sequence is 14 residues long. Germline CDR1 GTSNPN, CDR2 SVGIG (reference sequence). CDR3 nucleotides: TGTGCCTGGGGACGGACAGGGAGGGCTAATGGCTACACCTTC. Translating gives CAWGRTGRANGYTF.

Only one count was recorded for this clone. In DNA form, the CDR3 reads TGTGCCAGTAGTATTTCGCAGTCCAATCAGCCCCAGCATTTT. Amino acids: CASSISQSNQPQHF. The chain recombines TRBV19 with TRBJ1-5, with D unresolved. Per germline, CDR1 LNHDA and CDR2 SQIVND (reference sequence). The V gene lost 3 bases and the J gene lost 3 bases, with 9 bases spanning the gap. This CDR3 is built from 14 residues. The full variable domain, rest sourced from reference TRBV19 and TRBJ1-5, is DGGITQSPKYLFRKEGQNVTLSCEQNLNHDAMYWYRQDPGQGLRLIYYSQIVNDFQKGDIAEGYSVSREKKESFPLTVTSAQKNPTAFYLCASSISQSNQPQHFGDGTRLSIL.

V gene TRBV20-1 combines with J gene TRBJ2-4; unclear D gene. Germline loops: CDR1 DFQATT, CDR2 SNEGSKA (reference sequence). The CDR3 covers 11 residues. The CDR3 DNA reads TGCAGCGTTCCAGAGGAGCCGGTTCAGTACTTC. This encodes CSVPEEPVQYF.

This clone was recorded only once. The chain uses TRBV7-8 and TRBJ2-4; a weak D match, TRBD2 (5 bases). V shed 5 bases and J shed 2 bases, with 16 bases lying between them. CDR1 and CDR2 from the germline V gene are SGHVS and FQNEAQ. This CDR3 contains 16 residues. The CDR3 DNA sequence: TGTGCCAGCAGCCGTAGCTGGGAGTTCTCCAAAAACATTCAGTACTTC. Its translation: CASSRSWEFSKNIQYF.

J is TRBJ2-7 and V is TRBV19, with 7 bases identical to TRBD1. CDR1 is LNHDA and CDR2 is SQIVND in the germline V gene (reference sequence). The length of the CDR3 is 14 residues. The V segment lost 6 bases and the J segment 0 bases; nucleotides outside the gene matches: 5. The CDR3 nucleotides read TGTGCCAGTAGCGGGACAGTAAGCTCCTACGAGCAGTACTTC. It translates to CASSGTVSSYEQYF.

This chain uses TRBV6-6 with TRBJ2-7, with 8 nucleotides matching TRBD2. Trimming cost V 5 bases and J 9 bases; bases outside gene matches: 9. Germline loops: CDR1 MNHNY, CDR2 SVGAGI (reference sequence). The length of the CDR3 is 13 residues. DNA of the CDR3: TGTGCCAGCAGTCCCCTAGGCCGGGAGGGGCAGTACTTC. This translates into CASSPLGREGQYF.

The rearrangement uses TRBV10-3 and TRBJ2-5; a possible D gene is TRBD2 (5 bases). This CDR3 has 13 amino acids. CDR1 and CDR2 from the germline V gene are ENHRY and SYGVKD. The germline V and J ends were trimmed by 1 base and 4 bases, with 7 bases remaining between them. For the CDR3, the DNA is TGTGCCATCAGTGAGTATGAGGGAGAGACCCAGTACTTC. Its translation: CAISEYEGETQYF.

This clone was counted a single time. The chain combines TRBV7-2 with TRBJ2-7; a weak D match, TRBD2 (5 bases). Germline CDR1 SGHTA, CDR2 FQGNSA. The V end lost 5 bases, the J end lost 0 bases, and 14 bases lay between the germline ends. The CDR3 runs to 15 residues. This chain's CDR3 is CASSTASGSSYEQYF. The DNA of the CDR3 is TGTGCCAGCAGCACAGCGAGCGGATCCTCCTACGAGCAGTACTTC.

V gene TRBV2 combines with J gene TRBJ2-7, with a tentative D call TRBD2 (6 bases). This CDR3 is built from 12 residues. V was shortened by 6 bases and J by 4 bases, with 10 bases between the two germline ends. CDR1 is SNHLY, CDR2 FYNNEI, per germline. The CDR3 nucleotides read TGTGCCAGCAGGGACGGGGGATACGAGCAGTACTTC. Translation: CASRDGGYEQYF.

The gene calls are TRBV4-3 and TRBJ2-3; D is perhaps TRBD1 (6 bases). V gave up 3 bases and J gave up 6 bases, with 13 bases separating them. CDR1 is LGHNA, CDR2 YSLEER, per germline. The length of the CDR3 is 14 residues. CDR3 protein: CASSQGQMRDTQYF. CDR3 DNA sequence: TGCGCCAGCAGCCAGGGACAAATGCGGGATACGCAGTATTTT.

This rearrangement joins TRBV5-1 to TRBJ2-1; maybe TRBD2 (5 bases). Germline CDR1 SGHRS, CDR2 YFSETQ. V was cut by 4 bases and J by 7 bases, with 18 bases left in between. CDR3 length equals 15 residues. The CDR3 bases are TGCGCCAGCAGCCCACTTCCCGGGGAAGTGAATGAGCAGTTCTTC. Translated, it gives CASSPLPGEVNEQFF.